The 3 T cell receptor beta chains below were found in one sample sequenced in a study of CD8 T cells in ankylosing spondylitis. Using its own MiXCR run on the 5' RACE reads, TCRdb lists one record per CDR3 protein. The sample carries hundreds of thousands of distinct CDR3 sequences, 10% to 13% recorded once. The specimen was blood, either unsorted or a sorted T cell fraction (not recorded which). The receptors come from a male donor with ankylosing spondylitis or in good health (not recorded which).

This clonotype was picked up a small number of times. The chain combines TRBV20-1 with TRBJ2-7; D is perhaps TRBD2 (6 bases). V was trimmed by 0 bases and J by 0 bases, leaving 12 bases between them. Per the germline V gene, CDR1 is DFQATT and CDR2 is SNEGSKA (reference sequence). The CDR3 is made up of 15 amino acids. The CDR3 spells CSARDEVGGSYEQYF. In DNA, the CDR3 is TGCAGTGCTAGAGATGAGGTCGGGGGCTCCTACGAGCAGTACTTC.

This clonotype was found many times. V and J are TRBV12-3 or TRBV12-4 and TRBJ2-7; 8 positions agree with TRBD1. This CDR3 contains 15 residues. V lost 2 bases to trimming and J lost 7 bases; unmatched junction nucleotides: 10. The CDR3 region is CASSLRDRPNEEQYF. As DNA, the CDR3 is TGTGCCAGCAGTTTAAGGGACAGGCCCAATGAGGAGCAGTACTTC.

This chain connects TRBV4-2 to TRBJ2-2; the match to TRBD2 covers 9 bases. From germline, CDR1 is LGHNA and CDR2 YNFKEQ. The CDR3 runs 18 residues. V lost 0 bases to trimming and J lost 2 bases; unmatched junction nucleotides: 7. The CDR3: CASSQDLAGALNTGELFF. CDR3 sequence (DNA): TGTGCCAGCAGCCAAGACTTAGCGGGGGCTCTAAACACCGGGGAGCTGTTTTTT.